Listed below are T cell receptor beta chains from one sample, sequenced in a study of blood T cell repertoires in COVID-19. Method: immunoSEQ multiplex PCR; TCRdb's copy keeps in-frame clones and lacks some. The sample holds roughly 170,000 clones, about four fifths seen once. Sequenced sample: peripheral blood. These receptors were obtained from a human donor in a cohort sampled during active COVID-19. Each CDR3 is given with its conserved first and last residue. The D gene is left open where the match is weak. The size field is filled for only some rows; it gives once, few, many or a size class.

clone_size,d_call,v_call,j_call,cdr3_nt,cdr3_aa
NA,TRBD2,TRBV7-9,TRBJ2-1,TGTGCCAGCAGCTTCGTGAGGCTAGCGGGCAATGAGCAGTTCTTC,CASSFVRLAGNEQFF
NA,TRBD1,TRBV18,TRBJ1-6,TGTGCCAGCTCACCAACCTCGACAGGGCAGAGCTCCTATAATTCACCCCTCCACTTT,CASSPTSTGQSSYNSPLHF
NA,NA,TRBV29-1,TRBJ2-5,TGCAGCGCCCTCGACCCGTCGGGTCGGACCCAGTACTTC,CSALDPSGRTQYF
NA,TRBD2,TRBV19,TRBJ2-7,TGTGCCACCCAGGTCGGCGGGGGGCCGGCCCACGAGCAGTACTTC,CATQVGGGPAHEQYF
NA,TRBD1,TRBV28,TRBJ1-1,TGTGCCAGCACCCAACAGGGGAGCGAAGCTTTCTTT,CASTQQGSEAFF
NA,TRBD1,TRBV7-9,TRBJ1-4,TGTGCCAGCAGCGAATACTCTGGACAGGGGAATGAAAAACTGTTTTTT,CASSEYSGQGNEKLFF
NA,NA,TRBV19,TRBJ1-5,TGTGCCAGTAGTATAGGGGGGGGACAGCCCCAGCATTTT,CASSIGGGQPQHF
NA,TRBD2,TRBV5-6,TRBJ2-5,TGTGCCAGCAGCTCTGCAAGCGGGGGGAGGGAGACCCAGTACTTC,CASSSASGGRETQYF
NA,NA,TRBV2,TRBJ1-3,TGTGCCAGCAGTGTTGAACACCTTTCCTCTGGAAACACCATATATTTT,CASSVEHLSSGNTIYF
NA,TRBD2,TRBV11-2,TRBJ2-1,TGTGCCAGCAGCGCCGCCCCCGGGACTAGTATCTACAATGAGCAGTTCTTC,CASSAAPGTSIYNEQFF
NA,TRBD1,TRBV2,TRBJ1-2,TGTGCCAGCAGTGTCTTCCAGGGGGGTGGCTACACCTTC,CASSVFQGGGYTF
NA,TRBD1,TRBV6-5,TRBJ1-1,TGTGCCAGCAGTTCAAACACAGGGGGATTTGGTGAAGCTTTCTTT,CASSSNTGGFGEAFF
NA,TRBD1,TRBV4-1,TRBJ1-6,TGCGCCAGCAGCCCTATCGGTGGACAGGGCAACTCACCCCTCCACTTT,CASSPIGGQGNSPLHF
few,TRBD1,TRBV27,TRBJ1-1,TGTGCCAGCAGAAACAGCGACAGGGCCACTGAAGCTTTCTTT,CASRNSDRATEAFF
NA,NA,TRBV13,TRBJ1-2,TGTGCCAGCAGCTTATGGGACACTGGCTACACCTTC,CASSLWDTGYTF
NA,TRBD2,TRBV5-6,TRBJ2-5,TGTGCCAGCAGCTTCCTAGCGGAGGTCCAAGAGACCCAGTACTTC,CASSFLAEVQETQYF
NA,TRBD1,TRBV5-1,TRBJ1-2,TGCGCCAGCAGCTCCTCAACAGGGGTATTAAGGGGCTACACCTTC,CASSSSTGVLRGYTF
NA,NA,TRBV4-1,TRBJ2-7,TGCGCCAGCAGCCAGGGGGACACCTACTACGAGCAGTACTTC,CASSQGDTYYEQYF
once,TRBD1,TRBV6-5,TRBJ2-7,TGTGCCAGCAGCAGGGGACAGCCGAGTAGGTACGAGCAGTACTTC,CASSRGQPSRYEQYF
NA,NA,TRBV18,TRBJ1-3,TGTGCCAGCTCCTACCCAGCGGGCTCTGGAAACACCATATATTTT,CASSYPAGSGNTIYF
NA,NA,TRBV19,TRBJ1-2,TGTGCCAGTAGTATCCCGGGACTCCCCCATCCTTATGGCTACACCTTC,CASSIPGLPHPYGYTF
NA,TRBD2,TRBV3-1/TRBV3-2,TRBJ2-7,TGTGCCAGCAGCCAGGGGGGACTAGTCTACGAGCAGTACTTC,CASSQGGLVYEQYF
NA,TRBD1,TRBV24-1,TRBJ2-7,TGTGCCACCATTCGGAGTGAGGGACAGGGGGCCCCCGAGCAGTACTTC,CATIRSEGQGAPEQYF
NA,TRBD2,TRBV13,TRBJ2-7,TGTGCCAGCAGCTTCCGTAGCGGGGGCCTCTCCTACGAGCAGTACTTC,CASSFRSGGLSYEQYF
NA,NA,TRBV7-9,TRBJ2-3,TGTGCCAGCAGCAAGCCCAGCACAGATACGCAGTATTTT,CASSKPSTDTQYF
NA,TRBD1,TRBV11-3,TRBJ1-6,TGTGCCAGCAGCCTGCCTCCGGGACAGGCCCTTAATTCACCCCTCCACTTT,CASSLPPGQALNSPLHF
NA,NA,TRBV2,TRBJ1-4,TGTGCCAGCAGTGATCTGAACTCCAATGAAAAACTGTTTTTT,CASSDLNSNEKLFF
NA,TRBD1,TRBV7-8,TRBJ2-7,TGTGCCAGCAGCAACAGGGACAGTTCCTACGAGCAGTACTTC,CASSNRDSSYEQYF
NA,NA,TRBV6-5,TRBJ2-7,TGTGCCAGCAACTCGGGAGCAAGCTACGAGCAGTACTTC,CASNSGASYEQYF
few,TRBD2,TRBV10-2,TRBJ2-3,TGCGCCAGCAAGCCAGCGGGGGTGAGAGATACGCAGTATTTT,CASKPAGVRDTQYF
NA,TRBD1,TRBV7-2,TRBJ2-1,TGTGCCAGCAGTTTGGACAGGGGGGGGAATGAGCAGTTCTTC,CASSLDRGGNEQFF
NA,TRBD2,TRBV5-6,TRBJ2-7,TGTGCCAGCAGCTCTAACGGGGGGTACGGGCAGTACTTC,CASSSNGGYGQYF
NA,TRBD1,TRBV6-5,TRBJ1-1,TGTGCCAGCACTTCCGGACAGGGTTTCACTGAAGCTTTCTTT,CASTSGQGFTEAFF
NA,NA,TRBV4-1,TRBJ2-1,TGCGCCAGCAGCGAACCCTTTAGCGGTAGCTCCTACAATGAGCAGTTCTTC,CASSEPFSGSSYNEQFF
NA,TRBD1,TRBV15,TRBJ2-1,TGTGCCACCAGCAGAGAGGGACAGGGCCACAATGAGCAGTTCTTC,CATSREGQGHNEQFF
NA,TRBD1,TRBV9,TRBJ1-2,TGTGCCAGCAGCGAGGGGACAGGAACTAACTATGGCTACACCTTC,CASSEGTGTNYGYTF
NA,TRBD1,TRBV3-1/TRBV3-2,TRBJ1-5,TGTGCCAGCAGCCCCATGCAGGGGGCAAATCAGCCCCAGCATTTT,CASSPMQGANQPQHF
NA,TRBD1,TRBV19,TRBJ1-2,TGTGCCAGTAGTAGGGACAGCAACCCTTGGGGCTACACCTTC,CASSRDSNPWGYTF
NA,NA,TRBV27,TRBJ2-2,TGTGCCAGCAGTTTGGGGACAACTGGTTCCGGGGAGCTGTTTTTT,CASSLGTTGSGELFF
few,TRBD1,TRBV4-1,TRBJ1-2,TGCGCCAGCAGCCAGGTGGTACAGGGGGGAGGCTACACCTTC,CASSQVVQGGGYTF
once,NA,TRBV27,TRBJ1-5,TGTGCCAGCAGTTTAGACAGAGATCAGCCCCAGCATTTT,CASSLDRDQPQHF